Presented here are 13 T cell receptor beta chains from one specimen sequenced in a study of T cell responses to AZD1222 COVID-19 vaccine. Some clones are missing from TCRdb's copy, which holds only in-frame ones; the method was immunoSEQ multiplex PCR. The sample carries some 65,000 clones, about four fifths recorded once. The sequencing here drew on peripheral blood, taken on day 0 of MenACWY control vaccination. The receptors were gathered from an adult in good health.

The sample holds a few counts of this clone. The chain joins TRBV30 to TRBJ2-1; unclear D gene. The CDR3 consists of 13 residues. Germline CDR1 is GTSNPN and CDR2 is SVGIG (reference sequence). Trimming shortened V by 6 bases and J by 1 base, and 10 bases separated the two germline ends. Written as DNA, the CDR3 is TGTGCCTGTAGGGTCGGGTCCTACAATGAGCAGTTCTTC. It encodes CACRVGSYNEQFF.

The rearrangement joins TRBV7-9 to TRBJ1-1, with D unresolved. The CDR3 runs 14 residues. Trimming cost V 1 base and J 1 base, with 7 bases left between them. The V gene's germline CDR1 is SEHNR and CDR2 FQNEAQ (reference sequence). CDR3 loop: CASSLEVRNTEAFF. The CDR3 DNA is TGTGCCAGCAGCTTAGAAGTAAGGAACACTGAAGCTTTCTTT.

The V and J genes are TRBV13 and TRBJ1-2, with D perhaps TRBD1 (5 bases). Germline V lookup: CDR1 PRHDT, CDR2 FYEKMQ (reference sequence). The CDR3 spans 15 residues. Deletions cut 2 bases from V and 4 bases from J, with 14 bases between. For the CDR3, the DNA is TGTGCCAGCAGCTTAAGGGGATGGGAGCCCTATGGCTACACCTTC. As protein: CASSLRGWEPYGYTF.

This sequence joins TRBV28 and TRBJ2-5; tentative D call: TRBD1 (6 bases). This CDR3 contains 13 residues. V was clipped by 7 bases and J by 2 bases, with 11 bases between them. CDR1 and CDR2 from the germline V gene are MDHEN and SYDVKM. In DNA form, the CDR3 reads TGTGCCAGCAACAGGGCGAGACAAGAGACCCAGTACTTC. Amino acid sequence: CASNRARQETQYF.

J is TRBJ1-2 and V is TRBV28; TRBD1 is a possible D gene (5 bases). Trimming stripped 2 bases from V and 8 bases from J, with 15 bases between. The CDR3 runs to 14 residues. Germline CDR1 MDHEN, CDR2 SYDVKM. The CDR3 spells CASSLVGQGWGYTF. CDR3 sequence (DNA): TGTGCCAGCAGTTTAGTGGGCCAGGGCTGGGGCTACACCTTC.

This clone has more than one count but fewer than ten. DNA for the CDR3: TGTGCCATCAGCTCCGGAGGACGGTTTGAGCCCCAGCATTTT. This gives the protein CAISSGGRFEPQHF. The chain has TRBV10-3 and TRBJ1-5; D is unresolved. Germline V gene data show CDR1 as ENHRY and CDR2 as SYGVKD. This CDR3 has 14 residues. V lost 6 bases and J lost 8, with 17 bases in between.

This clone was observed a handful of times. The rearrangement links TRBV29-1 to TRBJ2-2, with TRBD1 as a possible D gene (5 bases). V shed 7 bases and J shed 5 bases, with 17 bases lying between them. This CDR3 has 14 residues. Per the germline V gene, CDR1 is SQVTM and CDR2 is ANQGSEA. CDR3 region: CSAGHQGPTGELFF. The CDR3 DNA follows: TGCAGCGCCGGACACCAGGGCCCAACCGGGGAGCTGTTTTTT.

The rearrangement joins TRBV29-1 to TRBJ1-1; D unresolved. Germline V gene data show CDR1 as SQVTM and CDR2 as ANQGSEA. CDR3 length equals 12 residues. Deletions cut 0 bases from V and 7 bases from J, with 9 bases between. This chain's CDR3 is CSVEDLTDEAFF. In DNA, the CDR3 is TGCAGCGTTGAAGATCTAACAGATGAAGCTTTCTTT.

This clone rates as medium-sized. The chain combines TRBV10-3 with TRBJ2-2; a possible D gene is TRBD1 (5 bases). Germline assignment: CDR1 ENHRY and CDR2 SYGVKD. Trimming took 3 bases from V and 3 from J, leaving 8 bases between them. CDR3 length: 14 residues. The CDR3 nucleotides are TGTGCCATCAGTGAAGGGGCAGACACCGGGGAGCTGTTTTTT. This translates into CAISEGADTGELFF.

The rearrangement joins TRBV6-5 to TRBJ2-2; D tentatively reads TRBD1 or TRBD2 (6 bases each). CDR1 is MNHEY and CDR2 is SVGAGI in the germline V gene. The V end was cut by 8 bases, the J end by 7 bases, with 14 bases between. The CDR3 has 13 amino acids. DNA for the CDR3: TGTGCCAGCTCTTTGGGGGGCAGCGGGGAGCTGTTTTTT. Its translation is CASSLGGSGELFF.

On this clone: Other DNA sequences of this sample code for an identical CDR3. The DNA for the CDR3 is TGTGCCAGCAGTTACAGCAGACCTATGAACACTGAAGCTTTCTTT. It encodes CASSYSRPMNTEAFF. V and J are TRBV6-5 and TRBJ1-1; no clear D gene. The germline V gene encodes CDR1 MNHEY and CDR2 SVGAGI. The CDR3 has 15 residues. V lost 2 bases, J lost 0 bases, and 10 bases lay in between.

The J gene is TRBJ2-1, the V gene TRBV2; D is uncertain. Trimming removed 3 bases at V and 6 bases at J, with 3 bases between. The CDR3 runs to 11 residues. The germline V gene has CDR1 SNHLY and CDR2 FYNNEI. CDR3 amino acids: CASSEVNEQFF. CDR3 DNA: TGTGCCAGCAGTGAGGTCAATGAGCAGTTCTTC.

In its sample, this clone was seen a few times. The genes are TRBV4-2 and TRBJ2-3; 10 bases are a match to TRBD2. The CDR3 has 16 amino acids. Germline trimming cut 4 bases from V and 4 bases from J; bases unmatched to any gene: 8. CDR1 and CDR2 (germline): LGHNA, YNFKEQ. CDR3 protein: CASSPLALAGADTQYF. CDR3 bases: TGTGCCAGCAGCCCCCTAGCCCTAGCGGGAGCAGATACGCAGTATTTT.